A single sample gave rise to the 14 T cell receptor beta chains below, sequenced in a study of follicular helper T cells after annual influenza vaccination. Time point given: 2015-2016 season, 7 days after influenza vaccination. This table comes from immunoSEQ multiplex PCR, and its TCRdb copy is limited to in-frame clones, with some not included. Of roughly 470 clones in the sample, 82% were seen once. Sequences were derived from CXCR5+ CD38+ circulating T follicular helper cells from blood, sampled 7 days after influenza vaccination. This sample's subset: circulating Tfh, non-naive CD4+CXCR5+PD-1+ (ICOS+CD38+ or ICOS-CD38-). All receptors derive from an adult who received the influenza vaccine.

V and J are TRBV7-2 and TRBJ2-3; 9 nucleotides agree with TRBD1. The germline gives CDR1 SGHTA, CDR2 FQGNSA. The CDR3 is 15 residues long. V lost 1 base and J lost 3; bases outside the gene matches: 2. The CDR3 sequence: CASSLDGTGTDTQYF. As DNA, the CDR3 is TGTGCCAGCAGCTTAGACGGGACAGGGACAGATACGCAGTATTTT.

The chain is built from TRBV28 and TRBJ1-1, with a weak D call TRBD1 (5 bases). The germline V and J ends were trimmed by 7 bases and 4 bases, with 22 bases remaining between them. The CDR3 has 16 residues. CDR1 MDHEN and CDR2 SYDVKM come from the germline V gene. The CDR3 nucleotides are TGTGCCAGCACGATTTACAGGACGCCCGGTGGCACTGAAGCTTTCTTT. This translates into CASTIYRTPGGTEAFF. Combining the CDR3 with reference TRBV28 and TRBJ1-1 gives the whole variable domain DVKVTQSSRYLVKRTGEKVFLECVQDMDHENMFWYRQDPGLGLRLIYFSYDVKMKEKGDIPEGYSVSREKKERFSLILESASTNQTSMYLCASTIYRTPGGTEAFFGQGTRLTVV.

This clone appeared a few times. The chain recombines TRBV6-6 with TRBJ2-7; 11 bases line up with TRBD1. The V gene's germline CDR1 is MNHNY and CDR2 SVGAGI (reference sequence). The CDR3 loop spans 14 amino acids. V lost 5 bases, J lost 5 bases, and 5 bases stayed unmatched. CDR3 sequence: CASSGQGASNEQYF. The CDR3 bases are TGTGCCAGCAGTGGACAGGGGGCGAGTAACGAGCAGTACTTC.

A single count supports this clone. The chain recombines TRBV5-1 with TRBJ1-3, with D hard to call. Germline-derived CDR1 and CDR2 are SGHRS and YFSETQ. V was trimmed by 0 bases and J by 0 bases, leaving 13 bases between them. The CDR3 totals 17 residues. As DNA, the CDR3 is TGCGCCAGCAGCTTGGGGGCGGCAGGACCCTCTGGAAACACCATATATTTT. It translates to CASSLGAAGPSGNTIYF.

The chain is built from TRBV7-9 and TRBJ2-3; TRBD1 or TRBD2 may be the D gene (5 bases each). The germline V and J ends were trimmed by 5 bases and 0 bases, with 18 bases remaining between them. The length of the CDR3 is 17 residues. In germline, CDR1 is SEHNR, CDR2 FQNEAQ (reference sequence). CDR3 in amino acids: CASSDPGPISSTDTQYF. CDR3 bases: TGTGCCAGCAGCGACCCGGGGCCCATATCTAGCACAGATACGCAGTATTTT.

V and J are TRBV5-6 and TRBJ1-4; possible D gene TRBD1, 5 bases. Looked up from germline, CDR1 is SGHDT and CDR2 is YYEEEE. The V end lost 3 bases, the J end lost 4 bases, and 10 bases lay between the germline ends. The CDR3 extends over 14 amino acids. The CDR3 loop reads CASSWGDNNEKLFF. The CDR3 DNA reads TGTGCCAGCAGCTGGGGGGATAATAATGAAAAACTGTTTTTT.

The V gene is TRBV5-1, the J gene TRBJ2-3; the match to TRBD1 covers 11 bases. Germline trimming cut 4 bases from V and 3 bases from J; bases unmatched to any gene: 4. This CDR3 has 15 amino acids. CDR1 and CDR2 from the germline V gene are SGHRS and YFSETQ. DNA of the CDR3: TGCGCCAGCAGCACGGGACAGGGGGGAACAGATACGCAGTATTTT. Its translation: CASSTGQGGTDTQYF.

The gene calls are TRBV4-1 and TRBJ2-2, with 9 nucleotides matching TRBD2. The germline V gene has CDR1 MGHRA and CDR2 YSYEKL. J lost 3 bases, V lost 8 bases, and 7 bases had no gene match. CDR3 length: 15 amino acids. The CDR3, as DNA: TGCGCCAGCCAAGTAGCGGGAGTGGACACCGGGGAGCTGTTTTTT. Translated: CASQVAGVDTGELFF.

The J gene is TRBJ2-5, the V gene TRBV5-4; 9 nucleotides line up with TRBD1. The CDR3 has 14 residues. The ends lost 4 bases at V and 5 bases at J; junction bases unmatched: 6. CDR1 SGHNT and CDR2 YYREEE come from the germline V gene (reference sequence). CDR3 residues: CASSEQGAWETQYF. In DNA form, the CDR3 reads TGTGCCAGCAGCGAACAGGGGGCTTGGGAGACCCAGTACTTC. The whole variable domain, remainder taken from reference TRBV5-4 and TRBJ2-5, is ETGVTQSPTHLIKTRGQQVTLRCSSQSGHNTVSWYQQALGQGPQFIFQYYREEENGRGNFPPRFSGLQFPNYSSELNVNALELDDSALYLCASSEQGAWETQYFGPGTRLLVL.

The V gene is TRBV12-5, the J gene TRBJ2-2; TRBD1 agrees at 7 bases. The length of the CDR3 is 17 residues. The J segment lost 1 base and the V segment lost 6 bases, leaving 11 bases of the junction unmatched. CDR1 is LGHNT, CDR2 FRNRAP, per germline. In DNA, the CDR3 is TGTGCTAGTGGGTTCCCGACAGGGAATTGGAACACCGGGGAGCTGTTTTTT. Its translation is CASGFPTGNWNTGELFF.

This chain links TRBV28 with TRBJ2-7; the match to TRBD2 covers 8 bases. The germline V gene encodes CDR1 MDHEN and CDR2 SYDVKM. The CDR3 contains 13 residues. Trimming took 9 bases from V and 4 from J; bases not matched to a gene: 8. In DNA, the CDR3 is TGTGCCAGTTTAGCGGGATACCCTTACGAGCAGTACTTC. Its translation is CASLAGYPYEQYF. The whole variable domain, filled in from reference TRBV28 and TRBJ2-7, reads DVKVTQSSRYLVKRTGEKVFLECVQDMDHENMFWYRQDPGLGLRLIYFSYDVKMKEKGDIPEGYSVSREKKERFSLILESASTNQTSMYLCASLAGYPYEQYFGPGTRLTVT.

The chain uses TRBV30 and TRBJ1-2; 12 bases agree with TRBD1. This CDR3 has 16 residues. Germline V gene lookup returns CDR1 GTSNPN and CDR2 SVGIG (reference sequence). V lost 3 bases, J lost 2 bases, and 7 bases stayed unmatched. CDR3 in amino acids: CAWSEPGQGANYGYTF. The CDR3 bases are TGTGCCTGGAGCGAGCCGGGACAGGGGGCGAACTATGGCTACACCTTC. The entire variable domain, with the rest obtained from reference TRBV30 and TRBJ1-2, is as follows: SQTIHQWPATLVQPVGSPLSLECTVEGTSNPNLYWYRQAAGRGLQLLFYSVGIGQISSEVPQNLSASRPQDRQFILSSKKLLLSDSGFYLCAWSEPGQGANYGYTFGSGTRLTVV.

This rearrangement joins TRBV6-4 to TRBJ2-1; a weak D match, TRBD1 (6 bases). V was trimmed by 6 bases and J by 14 bases, leaving 20 bases between them. The CDR3 is made up of 13 amino acids. Germline V gene sequence: CDR1 MRHNA, CDR2 SNTAGT. The CDR3 reads CASSDGLKQGKFF. CDR3 bases: TGTGCCAGCAGCGACGGCCTTAAACAGGGCAAGTTCTTC.

In the case of this clone: Compared with germline, one end of the junction differs, possibly owing to a read error. This sequence joins TRBV7-7 and TRBJ2-1, with D possibly TRBD1 on 5 matching bases. Germline assignment: CDR1 SSHAT and CDR2 FNYEAQ (reference sequence). The CDR3 contains 13 residues. As DNA, the CDR3 is TGTGCTAGCAGCCTACAGGACTACAATGAGCAGTTCTTC. Translation: CASSLQDYNEQFF. The variable domain in full, with the rest retrieved from reference TRBV7-7 and TRBJ2-1, is GAGVSQSPRYKVTKRGQDVTLRCDPISSHATLYWYQQALGQGPEFLTYFNYEAQPDKSGLPSDRFSAERPEGSISTLTIQRTEQRDSAMYRCASSLQDYNEQFFGPGTRLTVL.